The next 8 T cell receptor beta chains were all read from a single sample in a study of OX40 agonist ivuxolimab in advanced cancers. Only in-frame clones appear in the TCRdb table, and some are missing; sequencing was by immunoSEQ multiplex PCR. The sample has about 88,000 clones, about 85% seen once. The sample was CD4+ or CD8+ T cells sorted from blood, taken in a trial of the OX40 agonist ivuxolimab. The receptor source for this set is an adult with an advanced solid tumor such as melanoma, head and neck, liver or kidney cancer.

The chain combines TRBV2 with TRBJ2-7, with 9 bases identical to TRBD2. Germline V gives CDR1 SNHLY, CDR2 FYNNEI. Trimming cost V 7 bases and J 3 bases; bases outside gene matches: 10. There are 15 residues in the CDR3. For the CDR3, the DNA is TGTGCCAGCACCACACCAGCGGGGGGAAGCTACGAGCAGTACTTC. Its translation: CASTTPAGGSYEQYF.

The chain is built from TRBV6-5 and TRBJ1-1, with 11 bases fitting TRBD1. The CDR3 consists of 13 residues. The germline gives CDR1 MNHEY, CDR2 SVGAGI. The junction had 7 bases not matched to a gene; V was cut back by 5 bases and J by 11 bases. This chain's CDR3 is CASSPRTGGWAFF. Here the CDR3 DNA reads TGTGCCAGCAGTCCGCGGACAGGGGGCTGGGCTTTCTTT.

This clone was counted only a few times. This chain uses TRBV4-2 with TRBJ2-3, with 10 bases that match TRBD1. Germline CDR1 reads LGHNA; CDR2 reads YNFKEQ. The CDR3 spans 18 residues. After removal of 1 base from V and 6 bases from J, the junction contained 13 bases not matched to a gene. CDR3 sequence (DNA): TGTGCCAGCAGCCAAGGGGTGGGACAGGGGTTAGTTACCGATACGCAGTATTTT. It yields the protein CASSQGVGQGLVTDTQYF.

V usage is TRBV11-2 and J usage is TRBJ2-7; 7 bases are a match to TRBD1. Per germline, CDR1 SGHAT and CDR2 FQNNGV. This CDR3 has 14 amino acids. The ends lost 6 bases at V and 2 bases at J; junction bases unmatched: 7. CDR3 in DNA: TGTGCCAGCAGGAGAACAGGGGAGACCTACGAGCAGTACTTC. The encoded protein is CASRRTGETYEQYF. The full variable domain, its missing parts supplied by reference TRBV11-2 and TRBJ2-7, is EAGVAQSPRYKIIEKRQSVAFWCNPISGHATLYWYQQILGQGPKLLIQFQNNGVVDDSQLPKDRFSAERLKGVDSTLKIQPAKLEDSAVYLCASRRTGETYEQYFGPGTRLTVT.

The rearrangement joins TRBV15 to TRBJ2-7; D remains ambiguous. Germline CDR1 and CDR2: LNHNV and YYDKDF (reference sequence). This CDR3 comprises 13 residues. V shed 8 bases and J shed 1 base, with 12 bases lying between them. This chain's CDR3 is CATSAAISYEQYF. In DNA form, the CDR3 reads TGTGCCACCTCAGCAGCGATTTCCTACGAGCAGTACTTC. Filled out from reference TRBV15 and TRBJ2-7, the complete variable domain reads DAMVIQNPRYQVTQFGKPVTLSCSQTLNHNVMYWYQQKSSQAPKLLFHYYDKDFNNEADTPDNFQSRRPNTSFCFLDIRSPGLGDTAMYLCATSAAISYEQYFGPGTRLTVT.

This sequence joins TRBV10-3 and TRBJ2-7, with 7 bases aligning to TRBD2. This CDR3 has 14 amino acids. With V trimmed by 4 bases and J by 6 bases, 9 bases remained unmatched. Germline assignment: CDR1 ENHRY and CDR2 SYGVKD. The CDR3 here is CAISGGRGRVEQYF. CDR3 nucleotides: TGTGCCATCAGTGGGGGGAGGGGAAGGGTCGAGCAGTACTTC.

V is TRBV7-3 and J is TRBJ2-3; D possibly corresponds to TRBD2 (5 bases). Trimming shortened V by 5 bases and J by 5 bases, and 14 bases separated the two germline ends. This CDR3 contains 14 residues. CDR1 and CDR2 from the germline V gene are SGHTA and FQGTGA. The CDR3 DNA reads TGTGCCAGCAGCCATAATCCCCGGGGAGATACGCAGTATTTT. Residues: CASSHNPRGDTQYF.

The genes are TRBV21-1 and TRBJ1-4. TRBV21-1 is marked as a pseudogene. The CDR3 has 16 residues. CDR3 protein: CASSWGETGGNEKLFF. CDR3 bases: TGTGCCAGCAGCTGGGGGGAGACAGGCGGTAATGAAAAACTGTTTTTT.